Sequencing of this TCR beta chain was carried out in a study of shared clonotypes between healthy human individuals. Study background: Three plates each covered CD4 naive and memory; CD8 naive two, CD8 memory one.

Study-level findings and limits: What rarefaction showed was incomplete sorted-subset sequencing despite large depth. Generation probabilities of non-shared clonotypes were lower (relative to those shared by all four donors).

Using immunoSEQ multiplex PCR, the repertoire was profiled, and TCRdb retains in-frame clones only, with some absent. The sample lists about 1 million clones; around 82% were seen once. Healthy HIV-negative adults with no recent acute infections or vaccinations were recruited as donors. Germline CDR1 reads SGHTA; CDR2 reads FQGTGA. Trimming shortened V by 3 bases and J by 2 bases, and 8 bases separated the two germline ends. The CDR3 sequence is 13 residues long. As regards this clone: Antigen specificity is unknown.

This chain uses TRBV7-3 with TRBJ2-7; D remains ambiguous. This receptor was obtained from a man younger than 35 in good health. Some clones in this sample may be carry-over from other donors' samples. The sequencing input was memory CD4+ T cells from PBMCs. Subset reported: CD45RA-negative fraction. CDR3 amino acids: CASSFSPAYEQYF. The CDR3 DNA is TGTGCCAGCAGCTTCTCCCCGGCCTACGAGCAGTACTTC.